The clone carrying this T cell receptor (beta chain) was found many times. V was trimmed by 2 bases and J by 6 bases, leaving 18 bases between them. Germline-derived CDR1 and CDR2 are SGHDT and YYEEEE. The CDR3 has 15 residues. The sample is drawn from a study of response to subunit inactivated influenza vaccine. TCRdb reanalysed the RT-PCR reads using MiXCR and keeps one entry per CDR3 protein. The profile shows approximately 680,000 distinct CDR3 sequences, about a sixth of them singletons. This sequence joins TRBV5-6 and TRBJ2-7; D perhaps matches TRBD2 (6 bases). Sequenced here: PBMCs from blood, sampled about 13 days after vaccination. This TCR derives from a man aged 50-60 years who received an inactivated influenza vaccine. The CDR3 loop is CASSFVGGGNSEQYF. In DNA form, the CDR3 reads TGTGCCAGCAGCTTCGTCGGGGGTGGGAACAGCGAGCAGTACTTC.